Shown below are 6 T cell receptor beta chains from a single sample sequenced in a study of memory CD4+ T cells and cytomegalovirus serostatus. The sort gate was single viable CD3+CD4+CD8-CD45RO+ cells for memory CD4+ T cells. Measured with immunoSEQ multiplex PCR; TCRdb has only the in-frame clones, and not every one. The table lists tens of thousands of clones, about 70% of them singletons. Sequenced sample: memory CD4+ T cells from blood. The receptors derive from an adult in good health and CMV-seropositive.

The chain carries TRBV7-9 and TRBJ2-1; D gene unclear. This CDR3 contains 16 residues. V was clipped by 2 bases and J by 0 bases, with 11 bases between them. Looked up from germline, CDR1 is SEHNR and CDR2 is FQNEAQ (reference sequence). CDR3 sequence: CASSLRLSSSYNEQFF. In nucleotides, the CDR3 is TGTGCCAGCAGCTTAAGGCTTTCGAGCTCCTACAATGAGCAGTTCTTC.

This clone has a single count. This sequence joins TRBV2 and TRBJ2-1; 9 bases are shared with TRBD1. The CDR3 is 15 amino acids. The germline V gene encodes CDR1 SNHLY and CDR2 FYNNEI. V shed 6 bases and J 6 bases; nucleotides not matched to a gene: 9. Here the CDR3 reads CASSTDRGLTNEQFF. CDR3 DNA sequence: TGTGCCAGCAGCACGGACAGGGGACTCACCAATGAGCAGTTCTTC. The full variable domain, in which reference TRBV2 and TRBJ2-1 provide the parts outside the CDR3, is EPEVTQTPSHQVTQMGQEVILRCVPISNHLYFYWYRQILGQKVEFLVSFYNNEISEKSEIFDDQFSVERPDGSNFTLKIRSTKLEDSAMYFCASSTDRGLTNEQFFGPGTRLTVL.

V usage is TRBV5-1 and J usage is TRBJ2-7; D is undetermined. Trimming stripped 0 bases from V and 2 bases from J, with 9 bases between. The CDR3 contains 14 residues. From germline, CDR1 is SGHRS and CDR2 YFSETQ. CDR3 coding DNA: TGCGCCAGCAGCTTGGCGATGGGCCCCTACGAGCAGTACTTC. This sequence encodes CASSLAMGPYEQYF. The full variable domain, with the rest looked up from reference TRBV5-1 and TRBJ2-7, is KAGVTQTPRYLIKTRGQQVTLSCSPISGHRSVSWYQQTPGQGLQFLFEYFSETQRNKGNFPGRFSGRQFSNSRSEMNVSTLELGDSALYLCASSLAMGPYEQYFGPGTRLTVT.

V gene TRBV4-2 combines with J gene TRBJ1-6; TRBD1 might be the D (5 bases). Trimming removed 0 bases at V and 9 bases at J, with 12 bases between. Germline assignment: CDR1 LGHNA and CDR2 YNFKEQ. This CDR3 has 15 residues. CDR3 region: CASSQDIGESSPLHF. The CDR3 DNA is TGTGCCAGCAGCCAAGATATAGGGGAAAGTTCACCCCTCCACTTT.

The gene calls are TRBV7-9 and TRBJ1-6; unclear D gene. V shed 0 bases and J shed 9 bases, with 9 bases lying between them. The CDR3 has 14 amino acids. CDR1 is SEHNR and CDR2 is FQNEAQ in the germline V gene (reference sequence). CDR3: CASSLAEAGSPLHF. CDR3 DNA sequence: TGTGCCAGCAGCTTAGCGGAGGCTGGTTCACCCCTCCACTTT.

This CDR3 is CASSRNTGSRWDTEAFF. The CDR3 coding sequence is TGCGCCAGCAGCCGCAATACAGGCTCCCGGTGGGACACTGAAGCTTTCTTT. This chain joins TRBV5-1 and TRBJ1-1; possible D gene TRBD1, 5 bases. V was trimmed by 4 bases and J by 3 bases, leaving 22 bases between them. Per germline, CDR1 SGHRS and CDR2 YFSETQ. CDR3 length: 17 amino acids.